This TCR beta chain was obtained from a study of cytomegalovirus exposure and HLA in healthy donors. Overall study findings and caveats: A list of around 160 TCR beta chains associated with cytomegalovirus was given. Reports credit the classifier with highly specific, highly sensitive diagnosis of cytomegalovirus status.

Germline V gene lookup returns CDR1 MNHEY and CDR2 SVGAGI. The CDR3 is made up of 11 amino acids. V gave up 6 bases and J gave up 3 bases, with 6 bases separating them. Concerning this clone: Its antigen is currently unknown.

Libraries were prepared by immunoSEQ multiplex PCR; TCRdb keeps only in-frame clonotypes and omits some of them. The profile shows about 240,000 clones, 87% of them singletons. The donors were members of the validation cohort, which comprised 120 subjects and was separate from the first cohort of about 700 subjects. The chain recombines TRBV6-5 with TRBJ2-7; D is unclear. Sequenced sample: PBMCs. The receptor was isolated from a man younger than 35 in good health and CMV-seronegative. CDR3 sequence: CASRRGYEQYF. In nucleotides, the CDR3 is TGTGCCAGCAGAAGAGGCTACGAGCAGTACTTC.